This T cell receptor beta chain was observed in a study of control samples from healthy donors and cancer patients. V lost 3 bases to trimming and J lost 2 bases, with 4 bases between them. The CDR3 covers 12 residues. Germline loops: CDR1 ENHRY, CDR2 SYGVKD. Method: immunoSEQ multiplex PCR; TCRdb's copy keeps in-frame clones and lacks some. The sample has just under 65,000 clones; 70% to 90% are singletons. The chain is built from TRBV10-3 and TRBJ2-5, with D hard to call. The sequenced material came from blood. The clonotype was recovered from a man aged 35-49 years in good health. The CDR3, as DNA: TGTGCCATCAGTGACCGGCAAGAGACCCAGTACTTC. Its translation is CAISDRQETQYF.